The 20 T cell receptor beta chains presented below share a single source sample, sequenced in a study of CD8 T cells in ankylosing spondylitis. A single record per CDR3 protein comes from TCRdb applying MiXCR to the 5' RACE reads. In the table there are about 160,000 distinct CDR3 sequences, about 18% of which are singletons. Sequences were obtained from blood, either unsorted or a sorted T cell fraction (not recorded which). These receptors came from a male donor with ankylosing spondylitis or in good health (not recorded which).

Ten or more counts support this clonotype. This sequence joins TRBV2 and TRBJ1-6; no clear D gene. Trimming left V 4 bases short and J 5 bases short, with 9 bases between. This CDR3 region has 14 residues. The germline V gene encodes CDR1 SNHLY and CDR2 FYNNEI. This chain's CDR3 is CASSASRNNSPLHF. The CDR3 DNA sequence: TGTGCCAGCAGTGCCAGTAGGAATAATTCACCCCTCCACTTT.

This clonotype occurred many times. The chain joins TRBV5-1 to TRBJ1-1; possible D gene TRBD1, 5 bases. Germline-derived CDR1 and CDR2 are SGHRS and YFSETQ. V lost 0 bases, J lost 10 bases, and 16 bases lay in between. CDR3 length: 14 amino acids. CDR3 protein: CASSLATGGSGAFF. CDR3 DNA: TGCGCCAGCAGCTTGGCCACGGGGGGTTCGGGAGCTTTCTTT.

The rearrangement links TRBV28 to TRBJ2-7; the match to TRBD2 covers 9 bases. V trimming: 4 bases; J trimming: 3 bases; junction bases outside the gene matches: 7. The V gene's germline CDR1 is MDHEN and CDR2 SYDVKM. The CDR3 runs 15 residues. The DNA of the CDR3 is TGTGCCAGCAGTTCCCCCGGACTAGCGCACTACGAGCAGTACTTC. The encoded protein is CASSSPGLAHYEQYF.

V and J are TRBV5-4 and TRBJ2-2; 12 nucleotides match TRBD1. CDR3 length: 17 residues. J gave up 2 bases and V 5 bases, and 7 bases lay outside the gene matches. CDR1 is SGHNT and CDR2 is YYREEE in the germline V gene (reference sequence). In DNA form, the CDR3 reads TGTGCCAGCAGGCCCCGGGGACAGGGGGCTAACACCGGGGAGCTGTTTTTT. Its translation is CASRPRGQGANTGELFF.

This clonotype was found many times. The CDR3 nucleotides read TGTGCCAGCAGTTTAGGGACAGGGGAAGGCTACACCTTC. Amino acids: CASSLGTGEGYTF. This chain connects TRBV27 to TRBJ1-2; 10 nucleotides match TRBD1. Germline CDR1 is MNHEY and CDR2 is SMNVEV (reference sequence). There are 13 residues in the CDR3. With 2 bases clipped from V and 8 bases from J, the junction kept 2 bases outside the gene matches.

This clonotype was seen repeatedly, ten times or more. The gene calls are TRBV6-1 and TRBJ2-2, with 7 bases that match TRBD1. V lost 6 bases and J lost 9; bases outside the gene matches: 10. Germline V gene sequence: CDR1 MNHNS, CDR2 SASEGT. This CDR3 spans 14 amino acids. The CDR3 loop reads CASSLLDRARELFF. In DNA, the CDR3 is TGTGCCAGCAGCCTCTTAGACAGGGCCCGGGAGCTGTTTTTT.

This clonotype has a count of ten or more. The chain combines TRBV28 with TRBJ1-5; D is perhaps TRBD1 (6 bases). Between the trimmed V and J ends, which lost 3 bases and 7 bases, there was a span of 13 bases. CDR1 is MDHEN and CDR2 is SYDVKM in the germline V gene. The CDR3 length is 14 residues. The CDR3 nucleotides are TGTGCCAGCAGTTTGGGCAGGGGTGGACAGCCCCAGCATTTT. Its translation is CASSLGRGGQPQHF.

This clonotype was seen a handful of times. V and J are TRBV7-2 and TRBJ2-3; tentative D call: TRBD1 (6 bases). Germline CDR1 is SGHTA and CDR2 is FQGNSA. The CDR3 loop spans 15 amino acids. The germline V and J ends were trimmed by 2 bases and 2 bases, with 11 bases remaining between them. DNA for the CDR3: TGTGCCAGCAGCTTAACGACAGGAATCACAGATACGCAGTATTTT. Translating gives CASSLTTGITDTQYF.

This clonotype was recorded at least ten times. The rearrangement joins TRBV10-3 to TRBJ2-2; D unclear. V was shortened by 8 bases and J by 8 bases, with 12 bases between the two germline ends. The CDR3 extends over 12 amino acids. CDR1 and CDR2 (germline): ENHRY, SYGVKD. The CDR3 DNA reads TGTGCCATCGTCGGTGACGCGGGGGAGCTGTTTTTT. Encoded protein: CAIVGDAGELFF.

The rearrangement joins TRBV9 to TRBJ1-4; D might be TRBD1 (5 bases). Looked up from germline, CDR1 is SGDLS and CDR2 is YYNGEE. CDR3 length: 14 amino acids. Between the trimmed V and J ends, which lost 0 bases and 8 bases, there was a span of 11 bases. CDR3 coding DNA: TGTGCCAGCAGCGTAGGGCAGGGTGGCGAAAAACTGTTTTTT. Amino acids: CASSVGQGGEKLFF. Supplemented by reference TRBV9 and TRBJ1-4, the full variable domain reads DSGVTQTPKHLITATGQRVTLRCSPRSGDLSVYWYQQSLDQGLQFLIQYYNGEERAKGNILERFSAQQFPDLHSELNLSSLELGDSALYFCASSVGQGGEKLFFGSGTQLSVL.

The table lists this clonotype with a few counts. This sequence joins TRBV11-2 and TRBJ2-1, with 7 nucleotides matching TRBD2. V was clipped by 5 bases and J by 8 bases; unmatched bases: 3. Looked up from germline, CDR1 is SGHAT and CDR2 is FQNNGV. The CDR3 is 12 amino acids. CDR3 region: CASSETSDEQFF. The CDR3, as DNA: TGTGCCAGCAGCGAAACTAGCGATGAGCAGTTCTTC.

This clonotype was seen many times. The chain joins TRBV5-1 to TRBJ2-7; 10 nucleotides agree with TRBD1. V shed 4 bases and J 1 base; nucleotides not matched to a gene: 5. The germline V gene encodes CDR1 SGHRS and CDR2 YFSETQ. The CDR3 totals 15 residues. The CDR3 DNA follows: TGCGCCAGCAGCACGGGGACAGGGGAATCCTACGAGCAGTACTTC. Translated, it gives CASSTGTGESYEQYF.

This clonotype occurred once. A much larger clonotype is one base distant, so this may be a read error. The V gene is TRBV27, the J gene TRBJ1-1; D remains unclear. Germline CDR1 reads MNHEY; CDR2 reads SMNVEV (reference sequence). The CDR3 length is 14 residues. CDR3 amino acids: CASSARGARTAAFF. As DNA, the CDR3 is TGTGCCAGCAGTGCCCGGGGTGCGAGGACTGCAGCTTTCTTT.

The sample holds many counts of this clonotype. DNA for the CDR3: TGCGCCAGCAGCGTCACTACCGGGGAGCTGTTTTTT. Its translation: CASSVTTGELFF. The J gene is TRBJ2-2, the V gene TRBV5-1; the D is unclear. CDR1 is SGHRS, CDR2 YFSETQ, per germline. This CDR3 has 12 amino acids. Trimming took off 4 bases at V and 5 bases at J, with 6 bases between the two ends.

The V gene is TRBV7-9, the J gene TRBJ1-1; D possibly corresponds to TRBD1 (5 bases). Germline V gene sequence: CDR1 SEHNR, CDR2 FQNEAQ (reference sequence). The CDR3 totals 11 residues. Trimming removed 4 bases from V and 10 bases from J, with 10 bases in between. CDR3 nucleotides: TGTGCCAGCAGCTATGTTGGGGGAGCTTTCTTT. The encoded protein is CASSYVGGAFF.

The chain recombines TRBV27 with TRBJ2-2, with a possible D match to TRBD1 (5 bases). CDR3 length: 14 amino acids. CDR1 MNHEY and CDR2 SMNVEV come from the germline V gene (reference sequence). V was cut by 2 bases and J by 3 bases, with 7 bases left in between. This CDR3 is CASSLRRDTGELFF. The DNA for the CDR3 is TGTGCCAGCAGTTTACGCAGGGACACCGGGGAGCTGTTTTTT.

This clonotype was recorded a few times. The chain links TRBV29-1 to TRBJ2-5; 9 nucleotides align to TRBD2. CDR3 size: 12 residues. Germline V lookup: CDR1 SQVTM, CDR2 ANQGSEA. Trimming at V came to 4 bases and at J to 5 bases, leaving 2 bases not matched to a gene. The CDR3 sequence: CSVASGIETQYF. The CDR3, as DNA: TGCAGCGTTGCTAGCGGGATTGAGACCCAGTACTTC.

In the case of this clonotype: The junction and the germline gene differ at one end; a read error may be behind it. The chain employs TRBV29-1 and TRBJ2-2; D possibly uses TRBD1 or TRBD2 (5 bases each). Germline lookup yields CDR1 SQVTM and CDR2 ANQGSEA. This CDR3 comprises 15 residues. CDR3 bases: TGCAGCGCCCCCGTAGAGGGGACGAACACCGGGGCGCTGTTTTTT. Translation gives CSAPVEGTNTGALFF.

The table lists this clonotype with many counts. The rearrangement joins TRBV19 to TRBJ2-1, with TRBD2 matching 14 bases. CDR1 LNHDA and CDR2 SQIVND come from the germline V gene (reference sequence). The trim removed 6 bases at V and 7 bases at J, leaving 11 bases unmatched. The CDR3 has 17 amino acids. The CDR3 coding sequence is TGTGCCAGTAGGGGACTAGCGGGAGATGTTTTTGGGAATGAGCAGTTCTTC. It codes for CASRGLAGDVFGNEQFF.

This clonotype was counted many times. The chain couples TRBV20-1 to TRBJ1-2; D is uncertain. V lost 1 base and J 0 bases, leaving 3 bases between the germline ends. CDR1 and CDR2 (germline): DFQATT, SNEGSKA (reference sequence). This CDR3 is built from 12 residues. CDR3 bases: TGCAGTGCTAGAGGGGCTAACTATGGCTACACCTTC. Translation: CSARGANYGYTF.